This T cell receptor beta chain emerged from a study of blood T cell repertoires in COVID-19 (dated by TCRdb to the early 2020s). As for the study more broadly: Samples covering the acute and convalescent phases of COVID-19 were provided by collaborators in the United States, Italy and Spain. The material from the prospective study consisted of cDNA or gDNA derived from T cells, B-cell-depleted T cells, or PBMCs. The dataset comprised deeply sampled blood TCRbeta repertoires from subjects exposed to, actively infected with, or recovered from COVID-19. A freely available public database, intended as a resource for researchers studying the immune response to SARS-CoV-2, is where the repertoires were released. Samples came from the ongoing ImmuneRACE study (first 160 participants) plus 1,254 subjects from 6 global collaborators. Sample metadata almost always included a de-identified subject ID, COVID-19 status, age in years and sex. HLA class I and class II types, where available, came from metadata supplied by the sample provider rather than from assay-based typing.

The investigation overall reported the following: Clinical and demographic metadata were provided uncurated, with the amount varying by source and participant.

The collaborating institutions used their own protocols to collect whole blood in K2EDTA tubes. For TCRbeta analysis, collaborator samples were shipped as frozen whole blood, as isolated PBMCs, or as DNA extracted from either sample type. The immunoSEQ Assay, a bias-controlled multiplex PCR, was used to amplify TCRbeta CDR3 regions from genomic DNA. The study's processing was this. Nucleated cell counts per sample were estimated from amplification of reference gene primers within the assay. Sequence reads were collapsed and filtered to measure the absolute abundance of every unique TCRbeta CDR3 rearrangement. For each sample, productive Simpson clonality was calculated as the square root of Simpson's diversity index over productive rearrangements. TCRdb limited this immuneACCESS table to in-frame rearrangements with V and J called. A share of clones is missing; checked studies link under half to unresolved V genes, and the rest is unexplained. D and trimming come from the DNA, and the V and J calls and clone size come from that table. The sample records around 200,000 clones, 70% to 90% of which are singletons. In total, the top ten clones hold around 4.9% of the sample.

The CDR3, from cysteine to phenylalanine, totals 16 residues. Only the CDR3 part of the read is kept: 48 bases, read in frame from the first base. V and J are truncated by 1 base and 3 bases respectively, leaving an intervening sequence of 10 bases. CDR1 LGHDT and CDR2 YNNKEL are derived from the germline V gene (reference sequence). As concerns this clone: What antigen it recognizes has not been identified. Base qualities are not provided; no much larger clone lies one nucleotide away.

The clonotype originates from a woman of 80 years or more with acute or convalescent COVID-19. Recombination connected TRBV3-1 (or the pseudogene TRBV3-2) to TRBJ2-6; no confident D gene assignment can be made. Sequencing was performed on peripheral blood. The nucleotide sequence is TGTGCCAGCAGCCAAGTCGCTTCAGTTGGGGCCAACGTCCTGACTTTC. It encodes CASSQVASVGANVLTF.